This T cell receptor (beta chain) stems from a study of cytomegalovirus exposure and HLA in healthy donors. Notes on the study in general: The tendency of first-cohort TCR clusters to co-occur in the 90 to 150 validation repertoires was the finding of a later analysis.

Turning to this clone: Its cognate antigen is unknown.

Data came from immunoSEQ multiplex PCR; TCRdb stores just in-frame clones and leaves some out. The sample records 150,000 to 200,000 clones, approximately 86% being singletons. CDR1 is MNHEY, CDR2 SMNVEV, per germline (reference sequence). This CDR3 is 12 amino acids long. V lost 5 bases and J lost 8; bases outside the gene matches: 5. The chain is built from TRBV27 and TRBJ1-2; TRBD1 matches at 7 bases. The TCR was taken from a man aged 30-40 years in good health and CMV-seropositive. Sequencing was carried out using PBMCs. The CDR3 DNA follows: TGTGCCAGCAGTCCAGGGGGGAGCGGCTACACCTTC. Encoded protein: CASSPGGSGYTF.